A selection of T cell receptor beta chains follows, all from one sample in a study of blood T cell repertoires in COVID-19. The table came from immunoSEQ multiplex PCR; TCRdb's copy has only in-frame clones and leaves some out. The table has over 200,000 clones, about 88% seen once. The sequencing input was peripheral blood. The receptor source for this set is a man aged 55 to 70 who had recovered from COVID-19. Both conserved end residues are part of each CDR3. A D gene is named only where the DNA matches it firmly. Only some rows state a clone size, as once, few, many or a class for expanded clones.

cdr3_nt: TGTGCCAGCAGCTGGGGCCGACGGAGCTCCTATAATTCACCCCTCCACTTT; cdr3_aa: CASSWGRRSSYNSPLHF; clone_size: -; v_call: TRBV5-6; d_call: -; j_call: TRBJ1-6
cdr3_nt: TGTGCCAGCAGCCGAATCGGGACTTCAAGGCTCACAGATACGCAGTATTTT; cdr3_aa: CASSRIGTSRLTDTQYF; clone_size: -; v_call: TRBV7-3; d_call: -; j_call: TRBJ2-3
cdr3_nt: TGCGCCAGCAGCCGGGAAGGTCAGAATCCGAACACTGAAGCTTTCTTT; cdr3_aa: CASSREGQNPNTEAFF; clone_size: -; v_call: TRBV5-1; d_call: -; j_call: TRBJ1-1
cdr3_nt: TGTGCCAGCAGCTTCAGAGCCGGGTATAGCAATCAGCCCCAGCATTTT; cdr3_aa: CASSFRAGYSNQPQHF; clone_size: -; v_call: TRBV7-2; d_call: -; j_call: TRBJ1-5
cdr3_nt: TGTGCCAGCAGTAATCAGGGGACTGAAGCTTTCTTT; cdr3_aa: CASSNQGTEAFF; clone_size: -; v_call: TRBV27; d_call: -; j_call: TRBJ1-1
cdr3_nt: TGCGCCAGCAGTGAGTTGAGGAACACTGAAGCTTTCTTT; cdr3_aa: CASSELRNTEAFF; clone_size: -; v_call: TRBV10-1; d_call: -; j_call: TRBJ1-1
cdr3_nt: TGTGCCAGTAGTCCCCAGGGTTCTGGGGCCAACGTCCTGACTTTC; cdr3_aa: CASSPQGSGANVLTF; clone_size: -; v_call: TRBV19; d_call: -; j_call: TRBJ2-6
cdr3_nt: TGCAGTGCTAGAGAGACCGGGGAGCAGTACTTC; cdr3_aa: CSARETGEQYF; clone_size: -; v_call: TRBV20-1; d_call: -; j_call: TRBJ2-7
cdr3_nt: TGTGCCAGCAGTTCCGGGACATCCCTATTTGGATCCCTCCACTTT; cdr3_aa: CASSSGTSLFGSLHF; clone_size: -; v_call: TRBV27; d_call: -; j_call: TRBJ1-6
cdr3_nt: TGTGCCAGCAGCTTAGTCGGTTCTAGCCCTAACTATGGCTACACCTTC; cdr3_aa: CASSLVGSSPNYGYTF; clone_size: -; v_call: TRBV7-8; d_call: -; j_call: TRBJ1-2
cdr3_nt: TGTGCCAGCAGTTCTAGGCCGGGACAGAAGGTTTGGGGTCAGCCCCAGCATTTT; cdr3_aa: CASSSRPGQKVWGQPQHF; clone_size: -; v_call: TRBV6-2/TRBV6-3; d_call: TRBD1; j_call: TRBJ1-5
cdr3_nt: TGTGCCACCAGCAGAGATCTTGCAGGGGGGACTGGAAACACCATATATTTT; cdr3_aa: CATSRDLAGGTGNTIYF; clone_size: -; v_call: TRBV15; d_call: TRBD1; j_call: TRBJ1-3
cdr3_nt: TGTGCCAGCAGCCGACGGGACAGCCAGGGGGCTTTCTTT; cdr3_aa: CASSRRDSQGAFF; clone_size: -; v_call: TRBV3-1/TRBV3-2; d_call: TRBD1; j_call: TRBJ1-1
cdr3_nt: TGCAGCGGGTCCCAAGGGGGTGCCTACGAGCAGTACTTC; cdr3_aa: CSGSQGGAYEQYF; clone_size: -; v_call: TRBV29-1; d_call: -; j_call: TRBJ2-7
cdr3_nt: TGTGCCTGGAGTCAGAGACTAGTGGTGAATGAGCAGTTCTTC; cdr3_aa: CAWSQRLVVNEQFF; clone_size: -; v_call: TRBV30; d_call: -; j_call: TRBJ2-1
cdr3_nt: TGTGCCACGCAACTAGGGGGCCAGAACACTGAAGCTTTCTTT; cdr3_aa: CATQLGGQNTEAFF; clone_size: -; v_call: TRBV10-3; d_call: TRBD1; j_call: TRBJ1-1
cdr3_nt: TGCGCCAGCACTAGCCTGGCGAACACTGAAGCTTTCTTT; cdr3_aa: CASTSLANTEAFF; clone_size: -; v_call: TRBV10-2; d_call: -; j_call: TRBJ1-1
cdr3_nt: TGTGCCAGCAGCACGGTCGGGACTAGCGGGGGTCACAATGAGCAGTTCTTC; cdr3_aa: CASSTVGTSGGHNEQFF; clone_size: -; v_call: TRBV11-2; d_call: TRBD2; j_call: TRBJ2-1
cdr3_nt: TGTGCCAGCAGCCCTACAGGACTAGCGTTGTACGAGCAGTACTTC; cdr3_aa: CASSPTGLALYEQYF; clone_size: once; v_call: TRBV7-2; d_call: TRBD2; j_call: TRBJ2-7
cdr3_nt: TGCGCCAGCAGCCACCGAGGGACAGTGAACACTGAAGCTTTCTTT; cdr3_aa: CASSHRGTVNTEAFF; clone_size: -; v_call: TRBV4-1; d_call: TRBD1; j_call: TRBJ1-1
cdr3_nt: TGTGCCAGTAGTATAGTCGGGGCAGGGGGCCCCGGGGAGCTGTTTTTT; cdr3_aa: CASSIVGAGGPGELFF; clone_size: -; v_call: TRBV19; d_call: TRBD1; j_call: TRBJ2-2
cdr3_nt: TGTGCCAGCAGCTTAATATTTACAAGTCAAGAGACCCAGTACTTC; cdr3_aa: CASSLIFTSQETQYF; clone_size: -; v_call: TRBV7-2; d_call: -; j_call: TRBJ2-5
cdr3_nt: TGTGCCACCAGTGATCCGCCCGGTTGGGAGCAGTACTTC; cdr3_aa: CATSDPPGWEQYF; clone_size: -; v_call: TRBV24-1; d_call: -; j_call: TRBJ2-7
cdr3_nt: TGTGCCAGCAGTTTTGACAGCTCCTACGAGCAGTACTTC; cdr3_aa: CASSFDSSYEQYF; clone_size: once; v_call: TRBV12-3/TRBV12-4; d_call: -; j_call: TRBJ2-7
cdr3_nt: TGTGCCAGCAGCTCCAGGGGGCGCTTTGGAAACACCATATATTTT; cdr3_aa: CASSSRGRFGNTIYF; clone_size: once; v_call: TRBV6-5; d_call: TRBD1; j_call: TRBJ1-3
cdr3_nt: TGTGCCAGCAGCCACGCTGAGGGTGAAAAACTGTTTTTT; cdr3_aa: CASSHAEGEKLFF; clone_size: once; v_call: TRBV12-3/TRBV12-4; d_call: -; j_call: TRBJ1-4
cdr3_nt: TGTGCCAGCAGCCAACGATTTACCGGACTAGCGGGGATTAACGAGCAGTACTTC; cdr3_aa: CASSQRFTGLAGINEQYF; clone_size: -; v_call: TRBV3-1/TRBV3-2; d_call: TRBD2; j_call: TRBJ2-7
cdr3_nt: TGCGCCAGCAGCCGGGGGGGCTGGGGTGAGCAGTACTTC; cdr3_aa: CASSRGGWGEQYF; clone_size: -; v_call: TRBV5-1; d_call: TRBD2; j_call: TRBJ2-7
cdr3_nt: TGTGCCAGCAGTAGGGCGGCGGGGAGGACCGGGGAGCTGTTTTTT; cdr3_aa: CASSRAAGRTGELFF; clone_size: few; v_call: TRBV6-2/TRBV6-3; d_call: -; j_call: TRBJ2-2
cdr3_nt: TGCGCCAGCAGCTTGGGCCAGTTGGTCGGCTACACCTTC; cdr3_aa: CASSLGQLVGYTF; clone_size: -; v_call: TRBV5-1; d_call: -; j_call: TRBJ1-2
cdr3_nt: TGTGCCAGCAGCTTGAGCCACAGGGGGAACACCGGGGAGCTGTTTTTT; cdr3_aa: CASSLSHRGNTGELFF; clone_size: once; v_call: TRBV5-4; d_call: TRBD1; j_call: TRBJ2-2
cdr3_nt: TGTGCCAGCAGGACTAGCGGGGGGCAGTCCTACAATGAGCAGTTCTTC; cdr3_aa: CASRTSGGQSYNEQFF; clone_size: -; v_call: TRBV2; d_call: TRBD2; j_call: TRBJ2-1
cdr3_nt: TGCGCCAGCAGCCAATTCGGACAGGGAAACACTGAAGCTTTCTTT; cdr3_aa: CASSQFGQGNTEAFF; clone_size: few; v_call: TRBV4-1; d_call: TRBD1; j_call: TRBJ1-1
cdr3_nt: TGTGCCTGGAAGTGGGCCGATTTCTCACCCCTCCACTTT; cdr3_aa: CAWKWADFSPLHF; clone_size: -; v_call: TRBV30; d_call: -; j_call: TRBJ1-6
cdr3_nt: TGTGCCAGCAGTTACTTTAGACAGGTTAATAATGAAAAACTGTTTTTT; cdr3_aa: CASSYFRQVNNEKLFF; clone_size: -; v_call: TRBV6-5; d_call: -; j_call: TRBJ1-4
cdr3_nt: TGTGCCAGCTCACCACGGGCAGTCTCCTACGAGCAGTACTTC; cdr3_aa: CASSPRAVSYEQYF; clone_size: -; v_call: TRBV18; d_call: -; j_call: TRBJ2-7
cdr3_nt: TGTGCCAGCAGCCTATTCTACACTGAAGCTTTCTTT; cdr3_aa: CASSLFYTEAFF; clone_size: -; v_call: TRBV5-6; d_call: -; j_call: TRBJ1-1
cdr3_nt: TGTGCCAGTAGTATAGATCGCCTCAGGGCCGAGCAGTACTTC; cdr3_aa: CASSIDRLRAEQYF; clone_size: once; v_call: TRBV19; d_call: -; j_call: TRBJ2-7
cdr3_nt: TGTGCCAGCCGTCGCGGGGTTCAAGAGACCCAGTACTTC; cdr3_aa: CASRRGVQETQYF; clone_size: -; v_call: TRBV27; d_call: -; j_call: TRBJ2-5
cdr3_nt: TGCAGCGTTGAAGGGGGGGAAATGAACACTGAAGCTTTCTTT; cdr3_aa: CSVEGGEMNTEAFF; clone_size: -; v_call: TRBV29-1; d_call: -; j_call: TRBJ1-1
cdr3_nt: TGCGCCAGCAGCTTTACGGGGGTAGCCAAAAACATTCAGTACTTC; cdr3_aa: CASSFTGVAKNIQYF; clone_size: once; v_call: TRBV5-1; d_call: -; j_call: TRBJ2-4
cdr3_nt: TGTGCCAGCACAGCCATCCGGGGGGGCGGGGAGACCCAGTACTTC; cdr3_aa: CASTAIRGGGETQYF; clone_size: -; v_call: TRBV6-6; d_call: TRBD2; j_call: TRBJ2-5
cdr3_nt: TGTGCCAGCAGCCCCTGGACTAGCGGGGGGGATTTGCAAGAGACCCAGTACTTC; cdr3_aa: CASSPWTSGGDLQETQYF; clone_size: -; v_call: TRBV3-1/TRBV3-2; d_call: TRBD2; j_call: TRBJ2-5
cdr3_nt: TGTGCCACCAGCAGAGATTCGGGGGGAAATCAGCCCCAGCATTTT; cdr3_aa: CATSRDSGGNQPQHF; clone_size: -; v_call: TRBV15; d_call: -; j_call: TRBJ1-5
cdr3_nt: TGTGCCAGCACCTCGACAGGGCGCACAGATACGCAGTATTTT; cdr3_aa: CASTSTGRTDTQYF; clone_size: -; v_call: TRBV7-9; d_call: TRBD1; j_call: TRBJ2-3
cdr3_nt: TGCGCCAGCAGCTTGGGACAGGGGGCGCCTAATTCACCCCTCCACTTT; cdr3_aa: CASSLGQGAPNSPLHF; clone_size: -; v_call: TRBV5-1; d_call: TRBD1; j_call: TRBJ1-6
cdr3_nt: TGTGCCAGCAGTTACTCGACAGGCCCTTTCAATGAGCAGTTCTTC; cdr3_aa: CASSYSTGPFNEQFF; clone_size: -; v_call: TRBV6-7; d_call: -; j_call: TRBJ2-1
cdr3_nt: TGTGCCAGTAGTACGGGACAGGGACCTCTAGGACACAATGAGCAGTTCTTC; cdr3_aa: CASSTGQGPLGHNEQFF; clone_size: -; v_call: TRBV19; d_call: TRBD1; j_call: TRBJ2-1
cdr3_nt: TGTGCCATCAGTTTGACAGGGGGAGTTCAAGAGACCCAGTACTTC; cdr3_aa: CAISLTGGVQETQYF; clone_size: -; v_call: TRBV10-3; d_call: TRBD1; j_call: TRBJ2-5
cdr3_nt: TGTGCCAGCAGCCCTAGCGGGGGGGCAGATACGCAGTATTTT; cdr3_aa: CASSPSGGADTQYF; clone_size: -; v_call: TRBV4-2; d_call: TRBD2; j_call: TRBJ2-3
cdr3_nt: TGCAGTGCTAGTGGATATTCCGAAGGGGTGGAAGCTTTCTTT; cdr3_aa: CSASGYSEGVEAFF; clone_size: -; v_call: TRBV20-1; d_call: -; j_call: TRBJ1-1
cdr3_nt: TGTGCCAGCAGCGGGGGACAGGGAGAAGATACGCAGTATTTT; cdr3_aa: CASSGGQGEDTQYF; clone_size: few; v_call: TRBV7-3; d_call: TRBD1; j_call: TRBJ2-3
cdr3_nt: TGTGCCAGTGATACTAGCGGGGGCTCCTACGAGCAGTACTTC; cdr3_aa: CASDTSGGSYEQYF; clone_size: -; v_call: TRBV6-5; d_call: TRBD2; j_call: TRBJ2-7
cdr3_nt: TGTGCCAGCAGCCAAGCCACTAACTATGGCTACACCTTC; cdr3_aa: CASSQATNYGYTF; clone_size: -; v_call: TRBV14; d_call: -; j_call: TRBJ1-2
cdr3_nt: TGTGCCAGCAGCGTAGAAACAGGGGGCATCACTGAAAAACTGTTTTTT; cdr3_aa: CASSVETGGITEKLFF; clone_size: -; v_call: TRBV9; d_call: TRBD1; j_call: TRBJ1-4
cdr3_nt: TGTGCCAGCAGTTACGACGACGCCAGGGCGGAATTCGTCCAGCCCCAGCATTTT; cdr3_aa: CASSYDDARAEFVQPQHF; clone_size: -; v_call: TRBV6-2/TRBV6-3; d_call: -; j_call: TRBJ1-5
cdr3_nt: TGTGCCTGGAGTTGGGGCAGGGGCTCCTACGAGCAGTACTTC; cdr3_aa: CAWSWGRGSYEQYF; clone_size: -; v_call: TRBV30; d_call: -; j_call: TRBJ2-7